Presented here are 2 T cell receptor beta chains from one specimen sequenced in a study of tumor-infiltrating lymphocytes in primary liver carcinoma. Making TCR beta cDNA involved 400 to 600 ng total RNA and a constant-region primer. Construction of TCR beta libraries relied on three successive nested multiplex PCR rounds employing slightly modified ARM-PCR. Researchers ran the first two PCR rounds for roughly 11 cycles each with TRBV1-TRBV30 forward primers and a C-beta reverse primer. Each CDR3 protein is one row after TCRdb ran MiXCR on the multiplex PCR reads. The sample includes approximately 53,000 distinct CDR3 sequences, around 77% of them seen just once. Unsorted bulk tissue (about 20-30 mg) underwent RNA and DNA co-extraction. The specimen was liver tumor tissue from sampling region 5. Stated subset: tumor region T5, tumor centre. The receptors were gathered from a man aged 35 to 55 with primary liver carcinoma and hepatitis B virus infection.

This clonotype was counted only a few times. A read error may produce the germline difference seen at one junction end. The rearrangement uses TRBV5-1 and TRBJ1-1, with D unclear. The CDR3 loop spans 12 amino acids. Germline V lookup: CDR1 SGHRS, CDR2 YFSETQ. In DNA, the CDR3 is TGCGCCAGCGGCTTGTCCCGGGAGGAAGCTTTCTTT. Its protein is CASGLSREEAFF.

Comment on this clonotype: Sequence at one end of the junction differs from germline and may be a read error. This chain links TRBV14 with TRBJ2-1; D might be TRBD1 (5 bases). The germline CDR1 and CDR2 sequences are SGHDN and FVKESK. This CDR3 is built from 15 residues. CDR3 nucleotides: TGTGCCAGCAGCCAGTATTGGGGCTCCTACAATGAACAGTTCTTC. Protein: CASSQYWGSYNEQFF.